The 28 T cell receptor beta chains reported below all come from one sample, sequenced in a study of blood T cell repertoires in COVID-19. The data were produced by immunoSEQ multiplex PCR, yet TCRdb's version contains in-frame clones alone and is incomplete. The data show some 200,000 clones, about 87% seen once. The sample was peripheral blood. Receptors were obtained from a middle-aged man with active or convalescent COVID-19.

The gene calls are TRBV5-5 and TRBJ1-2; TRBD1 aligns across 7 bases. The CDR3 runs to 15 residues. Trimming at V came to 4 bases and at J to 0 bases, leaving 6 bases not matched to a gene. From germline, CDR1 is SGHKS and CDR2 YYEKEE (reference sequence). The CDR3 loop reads CASSRGTATNYGYTF. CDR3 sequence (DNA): TGTGCCAGCAGCCGAGGGACAGCCACTAACTATGGCTACACCTTC.

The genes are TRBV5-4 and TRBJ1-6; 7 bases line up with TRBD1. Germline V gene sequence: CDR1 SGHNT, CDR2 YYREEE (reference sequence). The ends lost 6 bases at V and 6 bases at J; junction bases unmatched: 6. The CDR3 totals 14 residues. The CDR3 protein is CASNKGGSNSPLHF. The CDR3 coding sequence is TGTGCCAGCAACAAAGGGGGCTCTAATTCACCCCTCCACTTT.

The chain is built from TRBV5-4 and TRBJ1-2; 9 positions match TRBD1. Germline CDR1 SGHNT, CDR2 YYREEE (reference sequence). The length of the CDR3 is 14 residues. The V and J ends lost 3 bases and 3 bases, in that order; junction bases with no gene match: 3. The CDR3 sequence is CASSWDRAHYGYTF. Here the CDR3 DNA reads TGTGCCAGCAGCTGGGACAGGGCCCACTATGGCTACACCTTC.

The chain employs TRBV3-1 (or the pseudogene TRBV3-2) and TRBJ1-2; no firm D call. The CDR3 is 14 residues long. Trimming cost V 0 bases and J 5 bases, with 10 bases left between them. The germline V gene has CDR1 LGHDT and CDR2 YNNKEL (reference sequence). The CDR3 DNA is TGTGCCAGCAGCCAAGATCGCATGAGGTATGGCTACACCTTC. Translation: CASSQDRMRYGYTF.

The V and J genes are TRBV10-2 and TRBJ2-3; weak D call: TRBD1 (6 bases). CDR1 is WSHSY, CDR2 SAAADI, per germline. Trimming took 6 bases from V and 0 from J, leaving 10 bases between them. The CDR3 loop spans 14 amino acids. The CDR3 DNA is TGCGCCAGCAGGGTGGGGGCCAGCACAGATACGCAGTATTTT. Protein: CASRVGASTDTQYF.

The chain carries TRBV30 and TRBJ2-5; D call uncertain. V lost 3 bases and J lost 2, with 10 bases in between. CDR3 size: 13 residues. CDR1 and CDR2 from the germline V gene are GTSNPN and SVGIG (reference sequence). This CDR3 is CAWRTAFQETQYF. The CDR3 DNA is TGTGCCTGGAGGACTGCGTTTCAAGAGACCCAGTACTTC.

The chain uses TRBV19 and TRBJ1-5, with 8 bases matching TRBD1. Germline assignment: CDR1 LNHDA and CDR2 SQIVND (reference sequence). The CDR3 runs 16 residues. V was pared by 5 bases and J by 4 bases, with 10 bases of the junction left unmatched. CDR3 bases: TGTGCCAGTAGTGGGCCCGGGACAGGACGTAATCAGCCCCAGCATTTT. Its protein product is CASSGPGTGRNQPQHF.

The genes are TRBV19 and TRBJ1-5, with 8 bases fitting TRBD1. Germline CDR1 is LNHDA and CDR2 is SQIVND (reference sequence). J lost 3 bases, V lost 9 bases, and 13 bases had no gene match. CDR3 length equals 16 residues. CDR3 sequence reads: CASRRDGQGTNQPQHF. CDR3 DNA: TGTGCCAGCCGAAGGGACGGACAGGGAACCAATCAGCCCCAGCATTTT.

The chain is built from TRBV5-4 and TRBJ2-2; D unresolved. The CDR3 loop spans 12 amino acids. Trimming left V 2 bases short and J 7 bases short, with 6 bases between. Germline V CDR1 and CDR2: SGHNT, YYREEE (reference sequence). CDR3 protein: CASSFYSGELFF. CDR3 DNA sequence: TGTGCCAGCAGCTTTTATAGCGGGGAGCTGTTTTTT.

The CDR3 DNA sequence: TGTGCCAGTAGTATGAGGACAGGCCCCTACGAGCAGTACTTC. This codes for CASSMRTGPYEQYF. This chain uses TRBV19 with TRBJ2-7; TRBD1 matches 7 bases. The ends lost 3 bases at V and 2 bases at J; junction bases unmatched: 4. The CDR3 runs 14 residues. Germline CDR1 and CDR2: LNHDA and SQIVND (reference sequence).

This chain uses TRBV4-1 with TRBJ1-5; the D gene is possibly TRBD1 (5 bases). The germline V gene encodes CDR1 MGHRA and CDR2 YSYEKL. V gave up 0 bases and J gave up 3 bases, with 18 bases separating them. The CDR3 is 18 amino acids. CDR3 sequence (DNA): TGCGCCAGCAGCCAAGATGTGCGGGACGGGGCTACCAATCAGCCCCAGCATTTT. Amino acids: CASSQDVRDGATNQPQHF.

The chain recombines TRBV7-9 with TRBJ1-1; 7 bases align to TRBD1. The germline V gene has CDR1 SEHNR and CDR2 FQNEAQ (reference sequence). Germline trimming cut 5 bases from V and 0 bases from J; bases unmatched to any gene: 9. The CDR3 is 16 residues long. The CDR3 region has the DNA TGTGCCAGCAGCAGCAACAGGGGTATCATGAACACTGAAGCTTTCTTT. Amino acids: CASSSNRGIMNTEAFF. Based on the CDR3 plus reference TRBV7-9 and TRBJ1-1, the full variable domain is DTGVSQNPRHKITKRGQNVTFRCDPISEHNRLYWYRQTLGQGPEFLTYFQNEAQLEKSRLLSDRFSAERPKGSFSTLEIQRTEQGDSAMYLCASSSNRGIMNTEAFFGQGTRLTVV.

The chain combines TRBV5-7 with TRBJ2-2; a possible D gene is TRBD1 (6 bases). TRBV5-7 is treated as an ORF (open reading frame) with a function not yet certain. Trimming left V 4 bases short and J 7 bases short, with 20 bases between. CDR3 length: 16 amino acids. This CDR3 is CASSVGGKGFGGELFF. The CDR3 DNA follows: TGTGCCAGCAGCGTTGGGGGCAAAGGATTCGGCGGGGAGCTGTTTTTT.

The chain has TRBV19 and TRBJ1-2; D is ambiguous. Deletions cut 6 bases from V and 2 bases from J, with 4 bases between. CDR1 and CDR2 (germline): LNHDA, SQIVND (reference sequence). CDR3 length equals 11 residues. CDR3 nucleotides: TGTGCCAGTAGCGAGAACTATGGCTACACCTTC. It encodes CASSENYGYTF.

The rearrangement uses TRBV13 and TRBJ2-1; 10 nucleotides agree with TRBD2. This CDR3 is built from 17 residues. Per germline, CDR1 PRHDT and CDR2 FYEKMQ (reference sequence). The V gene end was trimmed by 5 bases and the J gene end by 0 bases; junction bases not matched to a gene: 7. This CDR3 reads CASSPGLAEDSYNEQFF. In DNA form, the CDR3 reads TGTGCCAGCAGCCCCGGACTAGCGGAGGACTCCTACAATGAGCAGTTCTTC. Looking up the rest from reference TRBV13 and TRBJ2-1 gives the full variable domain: AAGVIQSPRHLIKEKRETATLKCYPIPRHDTVYWYQQGPGQDPQFLISFYEKMQSDKGSIPDRFSAQQFSDYHSELNMSSLELGDSALYFCASSPGLAEDSYNEQFFGPGTRLTVL.

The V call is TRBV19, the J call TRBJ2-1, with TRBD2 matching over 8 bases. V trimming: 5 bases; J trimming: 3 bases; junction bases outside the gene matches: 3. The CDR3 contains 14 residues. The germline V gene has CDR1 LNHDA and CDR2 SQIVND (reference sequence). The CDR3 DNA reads TGTGCCAGTAGTCGCGCGGGGGGCTACAATGAGCAGTTCTTC. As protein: CASSRAGGYNEQFF. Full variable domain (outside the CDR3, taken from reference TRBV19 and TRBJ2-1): DGGITQSPKYLFRKEGQNVTLSCEQNLNHDAMYWYRQDPGQGLRLIYYSQIVNDFQKGDIAEGYSVSREKKESFPLTVTSAQKNPTAFYLCASSRAGGYNEQFFGPGTRLTVL.

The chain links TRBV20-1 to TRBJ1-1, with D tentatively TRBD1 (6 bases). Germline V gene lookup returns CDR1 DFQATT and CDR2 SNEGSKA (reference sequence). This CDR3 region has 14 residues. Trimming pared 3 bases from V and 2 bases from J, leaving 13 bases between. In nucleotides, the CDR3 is TGCAGTGCTAGTGGGGACACCCAAAACACTGAAGCTTTCTTT. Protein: CSASGDTQNTEAFF.

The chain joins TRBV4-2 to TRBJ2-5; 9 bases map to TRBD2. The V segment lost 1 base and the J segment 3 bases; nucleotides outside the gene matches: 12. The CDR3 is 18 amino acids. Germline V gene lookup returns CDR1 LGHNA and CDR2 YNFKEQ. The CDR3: CASSQGVRRGGLEETQYF. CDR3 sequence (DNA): TGTGCCAGCAGCCAAGGAGTGAGGCGGGGGGGTCTTGAAGAGACCCAGTACTTC.

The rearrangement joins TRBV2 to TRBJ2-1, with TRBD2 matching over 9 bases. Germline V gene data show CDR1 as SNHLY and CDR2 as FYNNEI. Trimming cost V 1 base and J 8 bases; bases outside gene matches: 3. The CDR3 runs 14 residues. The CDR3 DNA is TGTGCCAGCAGTGAAGAGTTAGCGGGGGATGAGCAGTTCTTC. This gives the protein CASSEELAGDEQFF.

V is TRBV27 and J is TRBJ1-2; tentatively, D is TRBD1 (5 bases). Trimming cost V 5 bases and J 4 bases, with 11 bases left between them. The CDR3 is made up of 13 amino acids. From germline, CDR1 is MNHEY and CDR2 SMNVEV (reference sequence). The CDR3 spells CASSPTGGYGYTF. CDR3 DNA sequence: TGTGCCAGCAGTCCCACGGGGGGCTATGGCTACACCTTC.

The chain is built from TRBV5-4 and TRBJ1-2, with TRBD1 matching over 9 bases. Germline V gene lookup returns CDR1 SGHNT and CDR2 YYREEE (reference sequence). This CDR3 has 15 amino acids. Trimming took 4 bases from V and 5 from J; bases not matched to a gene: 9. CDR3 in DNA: TGTGCCAGCAGCCCTCCGGGACAGGGAACTTATGGCTACACCTTC. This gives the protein CASSPPGQGTYGYTF.

CDR3 sequence: CASSPDGRGNEKLFF. The CDR3 DNA reads as TGTGCCAGCAGCCCTGATGGGAGGGGTAATGAAAAACTGTTTTTT. V is TRBV7-2 and J is TRBJ1-4; tentative D call: TRBD1 (5 bases). CDR3 length equals 15 residues. Germline CDR1 SGHTA, CDR2 FQGNSA. V was shortened by 5 bases and J by 4 bases, with 14 bases between the two germline ends.

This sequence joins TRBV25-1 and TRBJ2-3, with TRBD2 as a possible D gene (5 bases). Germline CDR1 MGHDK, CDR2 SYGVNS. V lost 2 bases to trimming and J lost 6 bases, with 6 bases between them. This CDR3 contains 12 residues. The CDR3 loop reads CASSEGSDTQYF. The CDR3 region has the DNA TGTGCCAGCAGTGAAGGGAGCGATACGCAGTATTTT.

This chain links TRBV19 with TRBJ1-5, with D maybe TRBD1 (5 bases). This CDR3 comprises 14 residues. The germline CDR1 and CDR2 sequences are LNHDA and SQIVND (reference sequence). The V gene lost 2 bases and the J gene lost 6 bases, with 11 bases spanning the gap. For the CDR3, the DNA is TGTGCCAGTAGTATATCGACAGTCGGTCAGCCCCAGCATTTT. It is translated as CASSISTVGQPQHF.

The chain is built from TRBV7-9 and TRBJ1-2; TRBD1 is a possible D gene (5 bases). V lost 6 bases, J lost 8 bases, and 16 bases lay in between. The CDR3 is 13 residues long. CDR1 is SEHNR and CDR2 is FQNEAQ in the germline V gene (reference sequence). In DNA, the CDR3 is TGTGCCAGCAGGAACACGGGGGGATACGGCTACACCTTC. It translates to CASRNTGGYGYTF.

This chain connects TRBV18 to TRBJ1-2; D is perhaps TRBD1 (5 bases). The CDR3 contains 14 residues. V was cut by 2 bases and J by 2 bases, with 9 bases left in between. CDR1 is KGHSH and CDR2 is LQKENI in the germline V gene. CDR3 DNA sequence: TGTGCCAGCTCACCAGGCGCAGGGAACTATGGCTACACCTTC. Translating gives CASSPGAGNYGYTF.

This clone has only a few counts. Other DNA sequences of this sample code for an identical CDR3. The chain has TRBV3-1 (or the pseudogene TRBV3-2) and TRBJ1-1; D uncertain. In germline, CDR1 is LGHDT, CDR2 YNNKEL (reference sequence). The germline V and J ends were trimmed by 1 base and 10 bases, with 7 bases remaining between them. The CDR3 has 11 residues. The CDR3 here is CASSQGRGAFF. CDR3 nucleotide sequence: TGTGCCAGCAGCCAAGGGCGGGGAGCTTTCTTT.

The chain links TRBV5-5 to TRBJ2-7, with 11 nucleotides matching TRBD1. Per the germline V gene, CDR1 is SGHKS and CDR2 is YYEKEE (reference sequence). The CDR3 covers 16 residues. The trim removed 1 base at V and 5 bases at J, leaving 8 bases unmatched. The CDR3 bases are TGTGCCAGCAGCTTGCGCGGGACAGGGGGTTTCAACGAGCAGTACTTC. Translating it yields CASSLRGTGGFNEQYF.